This T cell receptor (beta chain) was sequenced for a study of OX40 agonist ivuxolimab in advanced cancers. Study-wide results and caveats: In a subset of nonresponders, normalized T-cell clonal expansion was also low.

Enrollment shut out patients with autoimmune disease history or systemic immunosuppression. Germline CDR1 is MNHEY and CDR2 is SVGAGI. This CDR3 comprises 14 residues. V was trimmed by 7 bases and J by 3 bases, leaving 16 bases between them. To note about this clone: Its antigen is undetermined.

TCRdb keeps only in-frame clones here, not all; method: immunoSEQ multiplex PCR. The sample holds tens of thousands of clones, 85% to 90% seen once. The rearrangement joins TRBV6-5 to TRBJ2-7; D is ambiguous. The sample was CD4+ or CD8+ T cells sorted from blood, taken in a trial of the OX40 agonist ivuxolimab. The receptor comes from an adult with an advanced solid tumor such as melanoma, head and neck, liver or kidney cancer. The chain's CDR3 is CASNDHGTIYEQYF. In DNA, the CDR3 is TGTGCCAGCAACGACCACGGAACGATCTACGAGCAGTACTTC.